This T cell receptor beta chain is drawn from a study of OX40 agonist ivuxolimab in advanced cancers. Study-level background: As their treatment, patients were administered ivuxolimab, an agonistic anti-OX40 (CD134) antibody. Study-wide points: More expanded clones were seen, on average, in CD8+ T cells than in CD4+.

Clones were sequenced by immunoSEQ multiplex PCR, and TCRdb holds only the in-frame ones, with some missing. The sample holds fewer than 100,000 clones, roughly four fifths seen once. Turning to this clone: Its antigen is still unknown.

Autoimmune disease history or systemic immunosuppression disqualified patients. Germline CDR1 and CDR2: MNHEY and SVGAGI. The CDR3 spans 15 residues. V gave up 7 bases and J gave up 6 bases; unmatched junction bases: 10. Here the sequenced sample was CD4+ or CD8+ T cells sorted from blood, taken in a trial of the OX40 agonist ivuxolimab. The chain combines TRBV6-5 with TRBJ2-2; TRBD1 agrees at 8 bases. The TCR was taken from an adult with an advanced solid tumor such as melanoma, head and neck, liver or kidney cancer. The CDR3 here is CASTGQGTVAGELFF. In DNA, the CDR3 is TGTGCCAGCACTGGACAGGGAACAGTGGCCGGGGAGCTGTTTTTT.